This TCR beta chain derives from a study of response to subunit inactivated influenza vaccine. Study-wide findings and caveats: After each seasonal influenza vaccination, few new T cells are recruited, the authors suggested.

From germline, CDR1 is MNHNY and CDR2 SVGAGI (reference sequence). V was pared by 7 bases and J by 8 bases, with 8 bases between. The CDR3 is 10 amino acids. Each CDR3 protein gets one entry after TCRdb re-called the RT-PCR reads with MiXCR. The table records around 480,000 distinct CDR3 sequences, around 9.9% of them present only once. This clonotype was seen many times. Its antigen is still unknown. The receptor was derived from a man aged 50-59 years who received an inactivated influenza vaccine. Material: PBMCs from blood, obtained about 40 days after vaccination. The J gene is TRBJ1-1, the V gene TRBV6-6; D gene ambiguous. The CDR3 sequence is CASKGIEAFF. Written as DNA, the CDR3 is TGTGCCAGCAAGGGAATAGAAGCTTTCTTT.